The 25 T cell receptor beta chains below come from one sample, sequenced in a study of early T cells in non-severe SARS-CoV-2 infection. TCRdb used MiXCR to reprocess the 5' RACE reads, holding one entry per CDR3 protein. Among 45,000 to 50,000 distinct CDR3 sequences, roughly 5.3% were seen once, and the ten largest hold around 4.4%. The specimen was whole blood. Source of these receptors: an adult who was a healthcare worker with PCR-confirmed SARS-CoV-2 infection or an uninfected control (not recorded which).

This clonotype has just a few counts. The rearrangement uses TRBV3-1 and TRBJ2-7, with 7 positions matching TRBD2. CDR3 length: 15 residues. The trim removed 4 bases at V and 2 bases at J, leaving 8 bases unmatched. From germline, CDR1 is LGHDT and CDR2 YNNKEL (reference sequence). CDR3 loop: CASSPAIGGAYEQYF. CDR3 in DNA: TGTGCCAGCAGCCCTGCTATTGGGGGGGCCTACGAGCAGTACTTC.

In its sample, this clonotype was seen many times. The rearrangement joins TRBV20-1 to TRBJ2-6; D may be TRBD1 (5 bases). Per germline, CDR1 DFQATT and CDR2 SNEGSKA (reference sequence). The length of the CDR3 is 14 residues. Trimming stripped 3 bases from V and 2 bases from J, with 8 bases between. The CDR3 region is CSAREGAGANVLTF. CDR3 sequence (DNA): TGCAGTGCTAGGGAAGGGGCTGGGGCCAACGTCCTGACTTTC.

This clonotype was seen ten or more times. The chain is built from TRBV20-1 and TRBJ2-7; 8 bases line up with TRBD1. Germline values: CDR1 DFQATT, CDR2 SNEGSKA (reference sequence). This CDR3 has 16 amino acids. The J segment lost 2 bases and the V segment lost 2 bases, leaving 11 bases of the junction unmatched. This CDR3 reads CSARPLTGVFTYEQYF. DNA of the CDR3: TGCAGTGCTAGACCCCTGACAGGGGTTTTCACCTACGAGCAGTACTTC.

The chain has TRBV3-1 and TRBJ2-3; D may be TRBD1 (5 bases). The CDR3 covers 15 residues. Between the trimmed V and J ends, which lost 0 bases and 1 base, there was a span of 8 bases. Germline V CDR1 and CDR2: LGHDT, YNNKEL (reference sequence). CDR3 amino acids: CASSQEETGTDTQYF. The DNA for the CDR3 is TGTGCCAGCAGCCAAGAGGAGACAGGCACAGATACGCAGTATTTT.

The chain joins TRBV5-6 to TRBJ1-5, with D perhaps TRBD1 (5 bases). Deletions cut 3 bases from V and 4 bases from J, with 11 bases between. Looked up from germline, CDR1 is SGHDT and CDR2 is YYEEEE. The length of the CDR3 is 14 residues. The CDR3 bases are TGTGCCAGCAGCTGGAACAACAGGAATCAGCCCCAGCATTTT. It translates to CASSWNNRNQPQHF.

This clonotype occurred many times. The genes are TRBV19 and TRBJ2-3, with 12 nucleotides matching TRBD1. Germline lookup yields CDR1 LNHDA and CDR2 SQIVND (reference sequence). J lost 4 bases, V lost 6 bases, and 8 bases had no gene match. The CDR3 length is 16 residues. CDR3 DNA sequence: TGTGCCAGTAGCAACCGGGACAGGGGGCGCGCAGATACGCAGTATTTT. Its protein is CASSNRDRGRADTQYF.

This clonotype was seen many times. The junction and the germline gene differ at one end; a read error may be behind it. The gene calls are TRBV10-3 and TRBJ1-6; 8 nucleotides match TRBD1. This CDR3 comprises 15 residues. Germline V gives CDR1 ENHRY, CDR2 SYGVKD. The CDR3 DNA reads as TGTGCCATCAGCCCTACCGGACAGGGAAGTTCACCCCTCCATTTT. This translates into CAISPTGQGSSPLHF.

J is TRBJ1-2 and V is TRBV20-1; D unresolved. Per the germline V gene, CDR1 is DFQATT and CDR2 is SNEGSKA (reference sequence). The CDR3 runs to 14 residues. Trimming took 5 bases from V and 4 from J, leaving 17 bases between them. The CDR3 loop reads CSAADGRLGYGYTF. CDR3 nucleotides: TGCAGTGCTGCTGACGGACGGCTGGGCTATGGCTACACCTTC.

This clonotype showed up just a few times. For the CDR3, the DNA is TGTGCCAGCAGTTTAAAAGGGCTAGCGGGGCAAGAGACCCAGTACTTC. Its protein product is CASSLKGLAGQETQYF. J is TRBJ2-5 and V is TRBV27; 9 bases are a match to TRBD2. The CDR3 covers 16 residues. The V and J ends lost 2 bases and 2 bases, in that order; junction bases with no gene match: 6. Germline CDR1 MNHEY, CDR2 SMNVEV (reference sequence).

The table lists this clonotype with many counts. V and J are TRBV3-1 and TRBJ2-7, with 7 bases aligning to TRBD1. V was clipped by 5 bases and J by 5 bases; unmatched bases: 6. The germline CDR1 and CDR2 sequences are LGHDT and YNNKEL (reference sequence). This CDR3 has 13 residues. In nucleotides, the CDR3 is TGTGCCAGCAGCTACAGGGGAAGCGACGAGCAGTACTTC. It specifies CASSYRGSDEQYF.

CDR3 region: CASSEVGTRGGNTIYF. Written as DNA, the CDR3 is TGTGCCAGCAGTGAAGTAGGAACCAGGGGTGGAAACACCATATATTTT. V usage is TRBV2 and J usage is TRBJ1-3; D possibly corresponds to TRBD1 (6 bases). CDR3 size: 16 residues. V dropped 1 base and J dropped 3 bases, with 13 bases sitting between them. Germline CDR1 and CDR2: SNHLY and FYNNEI.

This clonotype was observed a few times. This chain uses TRBV19 with TRBJ2-5, with 10 bases identical to TRBD1. This CDR3 spans 15 amino acids. Losses at the gene ends were 7 bases for V and 1 base for J; bases not matched to a gene: 6. Germline assignment: CDR1 LNHDA and CDR2 SQIVND (reference sequence). The CDR3 region is CASKEGQGIQETQYF. DNA of the CDR3: TGTGCCAGTAAAGAGGGACAGGGGATCCAAGAGACCCAGTACTTC.

This clonotype was seen many times. The rearrangement uses TRBV29-1 and TRBJ1-1; 8 nucleotides match TRBD1. The CDR3 covers 13 residues. V lost 4 bases to trimming and J lost 4 bases; unmatched junction nucleotides: 5. CDR1 is SQVTM, CDR2 ANQGSEA, per germline. CDR3 bases: TGCAGCGTTGGGCGTCAGGGGGCCACTGAAGCTTTCTTT. Translation: CSVGRQGATEAFF.

This clonotype was detected ten times or more. The CDR3 is CASSLSVIRDSPLHF. The CDR3 region has the DNA TGTGCCAGCAGCTTGTCAGTAATTCGGGATTCACCCCTCCACTTT. J is TRBJ1-6 and V is TRBV5-5; D is unresolved. Germline V CDR1 and CDR2: SGHKS, YYEKEE (reference sequence). Between the trimmed V and J ends, which lost 1 base and 8 bases, there was a span of 13 bases. CDR3 length: 15 amino acids.

This clonotype was seen a few times. This chain links TRBV6-2 or TRBV6-3 with TRBJ1-5, with a weak D call TRBD1 (6 bases). There are 16 residues in the CDR3. V lost 2 bases to trimming and J lost 2 bases, with 13 bases between them. Germline V gives CDR1 MNHEY, CDR2 SVGEGT. Here the CDR3 reads CASSYPKGGGNQPQHF. CDR3 nucleotide sequence: TGTGCCAGCAGTTACCCTAAGGGGGGGGGCAATCAGCCCCAGCATTTT.

This clonotype occurred many times. The chain links TRBV19 to TRBJ2-3; D ambiguous. The germline V gene has CDR1 LNHDA and CDR2 SQIVND (reference sequence). V lost 3 bases and J lost 5, with 6 bases in between. This CDR3 comprises 12 residues. The CDR3 loop reads CASSMLGDTQYF. DNA for the CDR3: TGTGCCAGTAGTATGCTTGGAGATACGCAGTATTTT.

The rearrangement links TRBV6-9 to TRBJ2-2; unclear D gene. V dropped 8 bases and J dropped 8 bases, with 18 bases sitting between them. This CDR3 comprises 14 residues. The germline CDR1 and CDR2 sequences are MNHGY and SVAAGI. CDR3 sequence reads: CASVYPWAAGELFF. The CDR3 DNA reads as TGTGCCAGCGTCTATCCGTGGGCCGCGGGGGAGCTGTTTTTT.

This clonotype was recorded at least ten times. The chain joins TRBV5-1 to TRBJ2-2; D might be TRBD1 (6 bases). The V and J ends lost 4 bases and 0 bases respectively, with 16 bases between them. CDR1 is SGHRS and CDR2 is YFSETQ in the germline V gene. The CDR3 covers 17 residues. CDR3 DNA sequence: TGCGCCAGCAGCCACCTAAAACAGGGCCCGAACACCGGGGAGCTGTTTTTT. Encoded protein: CASSHLKQGPNTGELFF.

This clonotype was seen a handful of times. The chain is built from TRBV30 and TRBJ1-1; D is unresolved. Germline V gene lookup returns CDR1 GTSNPN and CDR2 SVGIG (reference sequence). The germline V and J ends were trimmed by 2 bases and 1 base, with 11 bases remaining between them. The CDR3 covers 14 residues. CDR3: CAWSHGLKNTEAFF. The CDR3, as DNA: TGTGCCTGGAGTCACGGACTGAAGAACACTGAAGCTTTCTTT.

The table lists this clonotype with many counts. This rearrangement joins TRBV29-1 to TRBJ2-2; D is tentatively TRBD1 or TRBD2 (5 bases each). The V end was cut by 6 bases, the J end by 6 bases, with 14 bases between. In germline, CDR1 is SQVTM, CDR2 ANQGSEA. This CDR3 region has 13 residues. Written as DNA, the CDR3 is TGCAGCGTATCTCCCCGGGGCGCCGGGGAGCTGTTTTTT. It encodes CSVSPRGAGELFF.

This clonotype was recorded at least ten times. The rearrangement joins TRBV7-8 to TRBJ2-1, with D perhaps assigned TRBD1 or TRBD2 (6 bases each). CDR3 length equals 15 residues. Germline loops: CDR1 SGHVS, CDR2 FQNEAQ. V was pared by 1 base and J by 1 base, with 8 bases between. This CDR3 is CASSLVGGSYNEQFF. Written as DNA, the CDR3 is TGTGCCAGCAGCTTAGTAGGGGGGTCCTACAATGAGCAGTTCTTC.

This clonotype has ten or more counts. The rearrangement uses TRBV6-2 or TRBV6-3 and TRBJ1-2, with D unresolved. This CDR3 contains 15 residues. Germline lookup yields CDR1 MNHEY and CDR2 SVGEGT. Trimming shortened V by 7 bases and J by 0 bases, and 15 bases separated the two germline ends. For the CDR3, the DNA is TGTGCCAGCACCGTTCATTGGGCCACTAACTATGGCTACACCTTC. It yields the protein CASTVHWATNYGYTF.

This chain uses TRBV20-1 with TRBJ2-7, with D perhaps matching TRBD2 (6 bases). The CDR3 is 13 residues long. Germline CDR1 and CDR2: DFQATT and SNEGSKA (reference sequence). CDR3: CPAWGDSAYEQYF. The CDR3 nucleotides read TGCCCGGCGTGGGGGGACTCCGCCTACGAGCAGTACTTC.

This clonotype occurred many times. The CDR3 DNA reads as TGTGCCAGCAGCTTGGCAGGGGTGAGGAACACTGAAGCTTTCTTT. Amino acids: CASSLAGVRNTEAFF. The chain employs TRBV7-8 and TRBJ1-1; TRBD1 might be the D (6 bases). The V and J ends lost 3 bases and 1 base respectively, with 12 bases between them. The CDR3 consists of 15 residues. CDR1 and CDR2 from the germline V gene are SGHVS and FQNEAQ.

This clonotype appeared many times. The V and J genes are TRBV7-8 and TRBJ2-1; 7 nucleotides agree with TRBD1. Per the germline V gene, CDR1 is SGHVS and CDR2 is FQNEAQ. The CDR3 is 15 amino acids. The V and J ends lost 1 base and 7 bases, in that order; junction bases with no gene match: 7. DNA of the CDR3: TGTGCCAGCAGCTTAGGACAGGGAAATGTGAATGAGCAGTTCTTC. Its protein is CASSLGQGNVNEQFF.